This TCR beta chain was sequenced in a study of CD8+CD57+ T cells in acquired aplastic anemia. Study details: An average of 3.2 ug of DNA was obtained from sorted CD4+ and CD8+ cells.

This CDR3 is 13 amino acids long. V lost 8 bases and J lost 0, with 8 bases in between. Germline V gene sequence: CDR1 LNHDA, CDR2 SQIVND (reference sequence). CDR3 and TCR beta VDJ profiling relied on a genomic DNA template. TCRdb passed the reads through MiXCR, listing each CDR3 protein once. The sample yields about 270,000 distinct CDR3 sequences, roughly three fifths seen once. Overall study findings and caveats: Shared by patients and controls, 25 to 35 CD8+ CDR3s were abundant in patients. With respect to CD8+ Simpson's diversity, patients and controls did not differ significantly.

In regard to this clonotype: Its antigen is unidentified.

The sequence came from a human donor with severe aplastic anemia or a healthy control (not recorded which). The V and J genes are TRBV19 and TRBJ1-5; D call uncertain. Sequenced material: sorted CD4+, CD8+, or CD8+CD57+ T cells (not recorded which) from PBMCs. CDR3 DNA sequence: TGTGCCAGTGGCGTGGGTAGCAATCAGCCCCAGCATTTT. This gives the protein CASGVGSNQPQHF.